This paragraph covers one T cell receptor beta chain sequence. No cognate antigen has been identified for it. It has no much larger one-base neighbor in the sample; base qualities were not kept. This entry is derived from a study of cytomegalovirus exposure and HLA in healthy donors (dated by TCRdb to 2016 to 2017). Notes on the research overall: In an earlier analysis of under 750 of the donors, about 260 Gb of sequence data and some 120 million unique TCR beta sequences from roughly 180 million T cells were reported. Along with the approximately 670-subject first cohort, a separate validation cohort of more than 90 different subjects was used. An earlier analysis of 587 of the donors applied high-throughput TCR beta sequencing to assess whether each TCR beta V gene segment acted as functional or pseudogenic. Using immunosequencing, the study profiled T cell repertoires from around 670 subjects and related those repertoires to cytomegalovirus serostatus. The aim of the study was to test whether cataloging public T cell receptors could identify signatures of past pathogen exposure. Every repertoire in the discovery cohort had been generated on one and the same sequencing platform. In the later analysis, no new phenotypic data were used to find candidate immune exposures; instead, reliance was placed on TCR beta sequences and their occurrence across donors. A later analysis re-examined previously published TCR beta repertoires from 600 to 700 donors and added high-resolution HLA genotyping to investigate patterns of TCR occurrence. Donor age, sex, ethnicity and CMV serostatus were compiled together with the repertoire data. Typing coverage differed by locus: A, B, C, DRB1 and DQB1 were typed in roughly 620-630 donors, DQA1 in 500 to 550, DPA1 in roughly 590, and DPB1 in about 450. To predict cytomegalovirus infection status, the study brought together high-throughput TCR immunosequencing, statistical association of individual TCRs with disease status, and machine learning. An early release that covered fewer than 800 HLA-typed donors contained approximately 290 gigabases of sequencing data and tens of millions of unique TCR sequences. HLA typing covered class I and class II loci at four-digit resolution. Of the roughly 420 genotyped donors, more than 75% were placed in the genetic ancestry cluster associated with self-reported Caucasian donors. Genome-wide SNP genotypes for about 60% of the roughly 670 donors were used in a later genetic analysis, which treated that subset as a discovery cohort. Across under 500 genotyped donors of the cohort, an average of roughly 200,000 unique TCR beta nucleotide sequences per donor were sequenced, and roughly 20% of those sequences were non-productive. Roughly 5 DR-DQ haplotypes were handled as single units for association and clustering because linkage in the cohort was strong. Study-level results and caveats: An earlier analysis of 450 to 750 of the donors showed that most TCR beta V segments appeared in productive rearrangements either about 87% or about 30% of the time, which broadly matched IMGT annotations. Because HLA typing was unavailable for some donors at each locus, only the typed subset was used in association tests. When HLA alleles, especially DR and DQ, strongly co-occurred, TCR associations were difficult to assign to individual alleles. Immune exposure information for the cohort was limited to CMV serostatus. In the study, 164 TCR beta chains were listed as associated with cytomegalovirus. A further reported finding was that TCR beta sequences accurately predicted the HLA-A and HLA-B alleles for most subjects in the first cohort. While some public TCRs were present in many individuals, most TCR sequences turned up only very rarely across donors. Compared with the roughly 600-donor mean, donors in an Asian-associated ancestry cluster had fewer N-insertions in productive TCRs, according to a later genetic analysis. The classifier was reported to diagnose cytomegalovirus status with high specificity and sensitivity in both the original and validation cohorts. In a later analysis, the rate of TCR association differed among HLA loci, with DRB1 alleles having the most associated TCRs and HLA-C alleles having the fewest. A later analysis found that HLA-associated TCR beta chains were more clonally expanded and had lower generation probabilities than equally common non-associated chains. The authors suggested that the approach could potentially be extended to other disease states and immunological phenotypes. This cohort had only TCR beta chains sequenced, and the lack of alpha or paired-chain data limited which features could be detected. Three of the identified cytomegalovirus-associated TCR beta chains were confirmed in vitro to be specific for cytomegalovirus antigens. A group of highly shared sequence variants was considered likely to be a technical artifact of the sequencing pipeline. In a later genetic analysis, a missense DCLRE1C variant was associated with V-gene and J-gene trimming of TCR beta chains, and the association was replicated in an independent cohort. A later analysis associated some 17,000 TCR beta sequences with specific HLA alleles at a false discovery rate of 0.05. The earlier analysis of almost 600 of the donors excluded seventeen rarely observed V segments, including chromosome 9 orphons, because counts were too low. Because the 87-base-pair reads could not distinguish some IMGT-functional V segments, including TRBV6-2 and TRBV6-3, those segments were excluded. A later analysis found that most CMV-associated TCR beta chains appeared HLA-restricted, with HLA associations seemingly driven largely by CMV exposure. A later analysis reported that several top co-occurrence clusters appeared linked to parvovirus B19, influenza, CMV and Epstein-Barr virus. Correlated functional status among segregating V segments might be attributable to linkage disequilibrium, but an unknown experimental factor could not be ruled out. Presence/absence analyses assumed roughly uniform sequencing depth across donors, an assumption that may not hold.

The cohort consisted of more than 650 healthy bone marrow donors. All cohort members were sampled while nominally healthy, although unrecorded immune exposures were likely present. The donor tested CMV seropositive and was one of the 289 seropositive cohort members. A peripheral blood sample was provided by each donor, and peripheral blood mononuclear cells were used for TCR beta sequencing. The Qiagen DNeasy Blood Extraction Kit was used to extract genomic DNA from the blood cell samples. The method was the immunoSEQ multiplex PCR assay. A mixture of 60 forward primers for TCR Vbeta segments and 13 reverse primers for TCR Jbeta segments was used in the multiplex PCR. The CDR3 region of rearranged TCR beta genes was amplified from genomic DNA by a multiplex PCR assay. The amplified TCR beta libraries were sequenced on the Illumina HiSeq System as 87-base-pair reads. From the authors' description of their analysis: A later analysis tallied approximately 87 million unique TCR beta chains across the 600 to 700 repertoires, and 10 million to 11 million of those chains were shared by two or more donors. A nearest-neighbor algorithm error-corrected the raw reads and collapsed the reads into unique sequences, merging closely related sequences to remove PCR and sequencing errors. Alignment of CDR3 sequences to IMGT reference sequences was used to assign V, D and J gene segments. For a sequence to be retained, at least a six-nucleotide match to both a V gene segment and a J gene segment was required. A rearrangement was called productive if the CDR3 had no stop codons and remained in frame with V and J, and every other rearrangement was called non-productive. CDR3 was defined by IMGT convention, running from the second conserved V-encoded cysteine to the conserved J-encoded phenylalanine. The earlier analysis of about 620 of the donors excluded sequences that lacked an unambiguous match to a single V gene segment. In an earlier analysis of some 590 of the donors, V segments were called functional above 56.7% productive rearrangements and were called segregating when the between-donor standard deviation exceeded 5%. A statistical classification framework was built for diagnosing cytomegalovirus status from the catalog of TCR beta chain sequences. In a later analysis, V and J genes were assigned by comparing TCR nucleotide sequences against IMGT/GENE-DB human TR gene sequences. Using the TCRdist pipeline, a later analysis assigned CDR3 sequences along with most-parsimonious VDJ recombination scenarios. In a later analysis, each TCR beta chain was defined by its CDR3 amino acid sequence together with its V-gene family, and reads without a unique V-gene family were excluded. As a way to deal with suspected cross-contamination and a sequencing artifact, a later analysis dropped 640 or so nucleotide sequences that were highly shared and had low generation probability. In a later analysis, a clonal expansion index was calculated for each public chain from normalized within-repertoire ranks of inferred template counts. Generation probabilities in a later analysis came from a VDJ recombination model fitted to out-of-frame rearrangements, and those results were checked against IGoR. A later analysis scored TCR-TCR, TCR-HLA and TCR-CMV co-occurrence with hypergeometric tests, applying a repertoire-size bias correction to TCR pairs. A later analysis estimated false discovery rates by permuting HLA or CMV assignments 20 times. In a later analysis, co-occurring TCRs were grouped with DBSCAN, and TCRdist sequence similarity was added when clustering was performed within HLA-allele-positive subsets. For co-occurrence clustering, repertoires with fewer than 30,000 or more than 120,000 public chains were excluded, along with roughly 5 repertoires with anomalous nucleotide sharing. TCRdb obtained this table from immuneACCESS and retained in-frame rearrangements with V and J assigned. These tables miss some clones; where compared with another copy, unresolved V genes account for less than half of the shortfall, and the remainder is unexplained. D and trimming were read from the DNA, whereas the V and J calls and clone size are those reported in that table. Recorded for this sample are 66,000 or so clones; roughly 90% of them occurred a single time. Jointly, the top ten make up over 1.2% of the sample.

The germline V gene provides CDR1 WSHSY and CDR2 SAAADI. V sheds 5 bases and J sheds 1 base, leaving 10 bases between their ends. The CDR3 goes from the cysteine to the phenylalanine over 14 residues. The entry retains the CDR3 DNA only, 42 bases that are in frame from base 1. Input material: PBMCs. This sequence uses TRBV10-2 and TRBJ2-3, with no D gene named confidently. The sequence was collected from a man aged 25 to 40 in good health and CMV-seropositive. This receptor carries the CDR3 CASSPPPGTDTQYF. DNA sequence: TGCGCCAGCAGTCCACCGCCGGGCACAGATACGCAGTATTTT.